This T cell receptor (beta chain) was identified during a study of cytomegalovirus exposure and HLA in healthy donors. The germline V gene encodes CDR1 SEHNR and CDR2 FQNEAQ (reference sequence). This CDR3 contains 15 residues. Study conclusions and caveats: Analysis performed later showed TCR beta chains linked to HLA being more clonally expanded than equally common others.

Worth noting for this clone: The antigen is undetermined.

It was with 60 Vbeta and 13 Jbeta primers that the PCR ran. Generated by immunoSEQ multiplex PCR, the TCRdb table keeps only in-frame clones and is missing some. The data show some 200,000 clones, approximately 59% seen once. Input material: PBMCs. The rearrangement links TRBV7-9 to TRBJ2-5; 12 positions agree with TRBD2. TRBJ2-7 explains the end of the DNA better; the J call may be wrong. This clonotype originated in a man aged 40-55 years in good health and CMV-seronegative. CDR3 residues: CASSALLAGGNEQYF. CDR3 DNA sequence: TGTGCCAGCAGCGCTTTACTAGCGGGAGGTAACGAGCAGTACTTC.